This record concerns one TCR beta chain sequence. This clonotype was seen repeatedly, ten times or more. Its antigen remains unidentified. No base qualities exist here, and no much larger clone lies one base off it. This entry comes from a study of T cell repertoires in cytomegalovirus infection (dated by TCRdb to the late 2010s). Regarding the complete study: Donor HLA type was relevant to the analysis, because carriage of CMV infection together with the matching HLA type was indicated by public TCR beta signatures. General conclusions and limits of the study: The ex vivo response was dominated by HLA-C-restricted CMV-specific TCR beta clonotypes, which also provided the single most frequent clonotype in two of eight donors. Cumulative frequency of public TCR beta family members discriminated carriers of CMV infection plus the relevant HLA type in this cohort and an independent roughly 350-donor cohort.

This sample was sequenced with an Illumina HiSeq 1500. In TCRdb, the public reads were trimmed at Q25 with fastp and aligned with MiXCR, with productive beta chains retained. Entries are consolidated by CDR3 protein sequence, retaining the most common genes and DNA. A total of approximately 76,000 distinct CDR3 sequences appear in this sample, around 3.4% of them only once. Together, the top ten hold around 4.9% of the sample. Deletion took 5 bases off V and 6 bases off J, with a span of 5 bases between the germline ends. Per the germline V gene (reference sequence), LNHDA is the CDR1 and SQIVND is the CDR2. Measured from the cysteine to the phenylalanine, the CDR3 is 11 residues long. The DNA shown is the 33-base CDR3, in frame from base 1.

This clonotype was obtained from a human donor in good health (CMV status not recorded). Some clones in this sample may be carry-over from other donors' samples. The receptor chain draws on TRBV19 and TRBJ1-5, with the identity of the D gene unclear. The sequenced material came from PBMCs. The nucleotides read TGTGCCAGTAGTTCCGGTCAGCCCCAGCATTTT. Translated, this gives CASSSGQPQHF.